This TCR beta chain emerged from a study of T cell changes during pregnancy in multiple sclerosis. The data were produced by immunoSEQ multiplex PCR, yet TCRdb's version contains in-frame clones alone and is incomplete. Among roughly 64,000 clones, about nine tenths were seen once, and the ten largest hold over 5%. This clone was found once. Germline and junction disagree at one end, which may indicate a read error. Specimen: peripheral blood, collected in the third trimester of pregnancy. The sequence was collected from a female donor in good health, enrolled as a control in a pregnancy study.

The DNA of the CDR3 is TGTGCTAGCAGCTTTGACAGGGGATCTGAAGCTTTCTTT. Translated, it gives CASSFDRGSEAFF. The V and J genes are TRBV7-7 and TRBJ1-1, with 8 bases fitting TRBD1. CDR1 is SSHAT, CDR2 FNYEAQ, per germline (reference sequence). This CDR3 has 13 amino acids.